This TCR beta chain was identified in a study of Ad26.COV2.S vaccination and SARS-CoV-2 variants. In the study overall: Each vaccinee took Ad26.COV2.S intramuscularly, once or twice 56 days apart.

As to treatment: around 19 received Ad26.COV2.S at low or high dose, single or two shots; several received placebo; per-sample allocation not given. The study sampled participants on day 63 after the first vaccine or placebo injection. In Boston, the donor was an adult between 18-55 years of age. This table comes from immunoSEQ multiplex PCR, and its TCRdb copy is limited to in-frame clones, with some not included. In the table there are about 400,000 clones, about four fifths of which are singletons. Germline-derived CDR1 and CDR2 are MNHNY and SVGAGI (reference sequence). V lost 10 bases, J lost 1 base, and 14 bases lay in between. The CDR3 has 13 amino acids.

The clonotype comes from a person between 18 and 60 years old who received the Ad26.COV2.S COVID-19 vaccine or a placebo. The rearrangement uses TRBV6-6 and TRBJ2-7; TRBD2 is a possible D gene (6 bases). This specimen was peripheral blood, taken in a trial of Ad26.COV2.S vaccine versus placebo. The CDR3 sequence: CATVRAGSYEQYF. CDR3 in DNA: TGTGCCACCGTTCGGGCGGGGTCCTACGAGCAGTACTTC.